This T cell receptor beta chain is drawn from a study of cytomegalovirus exposure and HLA in healthy donors. Study-level information: HLA-typed donors were the source of approximately 85 million unique TCRs held in an early data release.

Broader study findings: For most TCR beta V segments, an earlier analysis put the productive rate at about 87% or about 30% of the time.

The PCR employed 60 Vbeta primers together with 13 Jbeta primers. As handled by the study authors: Some 10 million shared chains were among the about 80 million unique TCR beta chains that a later analysis counted. Sequenced by immunoSEQ multiplex PCR; TCRdb stores in-frame clones only, minus some. Clone size and V and J calls were adopted from that table, with D and trimming inferred from the DNA. The sample lists 75,000 to 100,000 clones, about four fifths occurring once. This clone occurred a few times. The antigen is unknown. The sequence was collected from a man aged 18-30 years in good health and CMV-seropositive. Sequencing input: PBMCs.

CDR3: CASSSVGQGRETQYF. In DNA, the CDR3 is TGCGCCAGCAGTTCTGTAGGACAGGGGAGGGAGACCCAGTACTTC. The V and J genes are TRBV5-1 and TRBJ2-5; 9 bases fit TRBD1. The CDR3 is made up of 15 amino acids. V lost 5 bases, J lost 5 bases, and 10 bases stayed unmatched. The germline V gene has CDR1 SGHRS and CDR2 YFSETQ.